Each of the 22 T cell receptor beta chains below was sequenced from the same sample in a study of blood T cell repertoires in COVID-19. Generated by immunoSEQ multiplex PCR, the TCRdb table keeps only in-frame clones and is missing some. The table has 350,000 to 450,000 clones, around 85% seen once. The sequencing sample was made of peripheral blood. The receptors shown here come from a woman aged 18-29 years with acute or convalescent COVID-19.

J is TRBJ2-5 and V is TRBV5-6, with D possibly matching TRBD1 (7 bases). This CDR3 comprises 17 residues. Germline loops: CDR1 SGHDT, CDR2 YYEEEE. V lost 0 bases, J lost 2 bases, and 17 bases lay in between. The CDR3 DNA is TGTGCCAGCAGCTTGGGTTCCCAGACAGGGACTCAAGAGACCCAGTACTTC. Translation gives CASSLGSQTGTQETQYF.

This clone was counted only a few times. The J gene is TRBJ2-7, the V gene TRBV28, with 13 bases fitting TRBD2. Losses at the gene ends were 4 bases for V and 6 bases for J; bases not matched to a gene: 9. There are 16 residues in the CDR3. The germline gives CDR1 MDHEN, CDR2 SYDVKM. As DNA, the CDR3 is TGTGCCAGCAGTTGGATCAAGGGACTAGCGGGACCCGAGCAGTACTTC. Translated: CASSWIKGLAGPEQYF.

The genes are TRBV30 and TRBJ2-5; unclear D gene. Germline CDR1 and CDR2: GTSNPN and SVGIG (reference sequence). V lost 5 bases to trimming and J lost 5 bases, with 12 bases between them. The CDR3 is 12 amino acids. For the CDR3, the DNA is TGTGCCTGGGCTACCTTCCCGGAGACCCAGTACTTC. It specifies CAWATFPETQYF. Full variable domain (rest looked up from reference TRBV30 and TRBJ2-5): SQTIHQWPATLVQPVGSPLSLECTVEGTSNPNLYWYRQAAGRGLQLLFYSVGIGQISSEVPQNLSASRPQDRQFILSSKKLLLSDSGFYLCAWATFPETQYFGPGTRLLVL.

As DNA, the CDR3 is TGTGCCAGCAGACCCGGACTCATGAACACTGAAGCTTTCTTT. It codes for CASRPGLMNTEAFF. The chain recombines TRBV6-5 with TRBJ1-1; D uncertain. This CDR3 has 14 amino acids. Germline lookup yields CDR1 MNHEY and CDR2 SVGAGI. V was trimmed by 6 bases and J by 0 bases, leaving 11 bases between them.

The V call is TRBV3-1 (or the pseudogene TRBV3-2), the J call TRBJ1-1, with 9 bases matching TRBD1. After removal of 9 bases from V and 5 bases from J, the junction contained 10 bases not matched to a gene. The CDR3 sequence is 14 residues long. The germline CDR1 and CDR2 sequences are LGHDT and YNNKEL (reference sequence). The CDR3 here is CASVNRGRGTEAFF. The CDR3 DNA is TGTGCCAGTGTAAACAGGGGGCGTGGGACTGAAGCTTTCTTT.

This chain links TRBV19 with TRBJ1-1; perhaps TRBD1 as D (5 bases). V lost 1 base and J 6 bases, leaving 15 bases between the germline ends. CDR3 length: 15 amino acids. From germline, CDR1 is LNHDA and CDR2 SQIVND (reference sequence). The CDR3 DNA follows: TGTGCCAGTAGTATAGTCAGCAGGGATACGGCTGAAGCTTTCTTT. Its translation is CASSIVSRDTAEAFF.

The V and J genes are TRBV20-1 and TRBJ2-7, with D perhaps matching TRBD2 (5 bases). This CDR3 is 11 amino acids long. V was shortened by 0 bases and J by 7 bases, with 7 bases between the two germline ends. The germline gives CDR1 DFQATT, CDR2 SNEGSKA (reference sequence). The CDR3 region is CSARDRREQYF. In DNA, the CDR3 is TGCAGTGCTAGAGATAGGAGGGAGCAGTACTTC.

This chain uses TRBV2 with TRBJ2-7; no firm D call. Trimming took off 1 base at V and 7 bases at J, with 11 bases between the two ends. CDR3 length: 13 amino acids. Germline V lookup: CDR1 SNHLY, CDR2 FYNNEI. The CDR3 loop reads CASSEGQVLEQYF. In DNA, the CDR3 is TGTGCCAGCAGTGAAGGTCAGGTCCTGGAGCAGTACTTC.

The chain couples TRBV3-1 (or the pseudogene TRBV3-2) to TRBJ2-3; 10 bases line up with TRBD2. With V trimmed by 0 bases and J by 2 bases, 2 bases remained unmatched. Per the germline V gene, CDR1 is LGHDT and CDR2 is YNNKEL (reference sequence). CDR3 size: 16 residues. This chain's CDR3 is CASSQEAGGDTDTQYF. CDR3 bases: TGTGCCAGCAGCCAAGAAGCGGGAGGGGACACAGATACGCAGTATTTT.

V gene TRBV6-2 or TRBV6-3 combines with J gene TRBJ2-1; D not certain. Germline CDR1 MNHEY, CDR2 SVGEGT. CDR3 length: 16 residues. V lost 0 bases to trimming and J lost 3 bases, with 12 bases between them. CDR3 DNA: TGTGCCAGCAGTTACTCGGGCTACAGAGACTACAATGAGCAGTTCTTC. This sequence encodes CASSYSGYRDYNEQFF.

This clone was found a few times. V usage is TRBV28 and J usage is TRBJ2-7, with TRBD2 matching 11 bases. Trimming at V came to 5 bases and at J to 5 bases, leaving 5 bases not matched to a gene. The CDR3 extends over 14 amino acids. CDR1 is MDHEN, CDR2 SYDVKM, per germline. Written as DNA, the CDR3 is TGTGCCAGCAGTCGTAGCGGGAGGGCTGACGAGCAGTACTTC. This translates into CASSRSGRADEQYF.

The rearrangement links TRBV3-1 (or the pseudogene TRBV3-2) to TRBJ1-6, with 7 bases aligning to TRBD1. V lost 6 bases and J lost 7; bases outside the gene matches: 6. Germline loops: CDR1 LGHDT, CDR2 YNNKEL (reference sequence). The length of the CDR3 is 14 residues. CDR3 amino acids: CASRSGTDNSPLHF. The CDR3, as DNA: TGTGCCAGCAGGAGTGGGACAGACAATTCACCCCTCCACTTT.

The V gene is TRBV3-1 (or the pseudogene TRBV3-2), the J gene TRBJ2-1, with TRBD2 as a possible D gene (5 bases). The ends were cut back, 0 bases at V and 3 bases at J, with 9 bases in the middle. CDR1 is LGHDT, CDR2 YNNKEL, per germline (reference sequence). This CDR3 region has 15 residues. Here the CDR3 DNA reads TGTGCCAGCAGCCAAGATACAGCGGTCTACAATGAGCAGTTCTTC. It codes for CASSQDTAVYNEQFF.

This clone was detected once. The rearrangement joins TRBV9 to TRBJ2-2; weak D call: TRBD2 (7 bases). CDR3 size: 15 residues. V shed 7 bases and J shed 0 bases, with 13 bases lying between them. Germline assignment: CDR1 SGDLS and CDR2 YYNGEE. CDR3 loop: CASRRGLTNTGELFF. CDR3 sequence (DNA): TGTGCCAGCCGGCGGGGGCTTACGAACACCGGGGAGCTGTTTTTT. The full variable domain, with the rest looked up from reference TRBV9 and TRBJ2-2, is DSGVTQTPKHLITATGQRVTLRCSPRSGDLSVYWYQQSLDQGLQFLIQYYNGEERAKGNILERFSAQQFPDLHSELNLSSLELGDSALYFCASRRGLTNTGELFFGEGSRLTVL.

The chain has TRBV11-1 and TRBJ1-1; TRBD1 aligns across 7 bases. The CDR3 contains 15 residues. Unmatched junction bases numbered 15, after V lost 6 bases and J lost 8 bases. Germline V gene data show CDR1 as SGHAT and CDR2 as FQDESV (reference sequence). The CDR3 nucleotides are TGTGCCAGCAGGCTGGTAGGGGGCACGGAGTCGGAAGCTTTCTTT. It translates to CASRLVGGTESEAFF.

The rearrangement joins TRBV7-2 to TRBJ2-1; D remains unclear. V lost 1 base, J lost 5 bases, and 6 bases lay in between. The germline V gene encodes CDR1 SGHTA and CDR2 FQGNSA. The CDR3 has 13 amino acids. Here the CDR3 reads CASSLGLNNEQFF. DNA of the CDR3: TGTGCCAGCAGCTTAGGACTGAACAATGAGCAGTTCTTC.

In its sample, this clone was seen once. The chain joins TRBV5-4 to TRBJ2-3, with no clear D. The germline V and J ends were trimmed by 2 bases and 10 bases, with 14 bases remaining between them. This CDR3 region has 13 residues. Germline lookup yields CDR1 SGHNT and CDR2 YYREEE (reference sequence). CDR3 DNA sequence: TGTGCCAGCAGCTTTGAAGGTAGACGGGCGCAGTATTTT. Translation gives CASSFEGRRAQYF.

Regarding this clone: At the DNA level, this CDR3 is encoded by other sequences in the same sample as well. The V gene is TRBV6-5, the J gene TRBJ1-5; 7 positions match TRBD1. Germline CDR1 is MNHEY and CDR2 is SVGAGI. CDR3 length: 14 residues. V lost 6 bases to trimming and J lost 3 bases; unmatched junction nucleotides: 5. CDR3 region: CASSRTGDNQPQHF. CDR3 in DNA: TGTGCCAGCAGCCGAACAGGGGACAATCAGCCCCAGCATTTT.

The CDR3: CASSQGLAGGPSTGELFF. The CDR3 coding sequence is TGTGCCAGCAGCCAGGGACTAGCGGGGGGGCCTAGCACCGGGGAGCTGTTTTTT. The rearrangement uses TRBV2 and TRBJ2-2; TRBD2 agrees at 16 bases. The CDR3 is 18 amino acids. J gave up 4 bases and V 6 bases, and 8 bases lay outside the gene matches. CDR1 SNHLY and CDR2 FYNNEI come from the germline V gene.

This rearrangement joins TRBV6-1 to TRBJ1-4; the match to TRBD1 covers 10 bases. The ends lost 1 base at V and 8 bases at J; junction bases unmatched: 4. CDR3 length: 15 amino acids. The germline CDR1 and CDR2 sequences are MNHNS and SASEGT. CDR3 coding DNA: TGTGCCAGCAGTGAAGGACAGGGGGCGGGGGAAAAACTGTTTTTT. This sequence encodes CASSEGQGAGEKLFF.

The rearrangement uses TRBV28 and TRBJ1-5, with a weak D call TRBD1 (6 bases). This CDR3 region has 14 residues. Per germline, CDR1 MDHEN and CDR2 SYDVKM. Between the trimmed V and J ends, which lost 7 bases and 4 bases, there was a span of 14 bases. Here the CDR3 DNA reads TGTGCCAGCAACCTACAGGGTGGGAATCAGCCCCAGCATTTT. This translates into CASNLQGGNQPQHF.

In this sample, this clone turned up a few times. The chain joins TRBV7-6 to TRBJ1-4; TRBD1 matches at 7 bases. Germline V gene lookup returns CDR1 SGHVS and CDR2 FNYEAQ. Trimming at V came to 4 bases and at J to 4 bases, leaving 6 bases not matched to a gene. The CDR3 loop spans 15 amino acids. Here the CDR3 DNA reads TGTGCCAGCAGCTCAGGGGGGACAAATAATGAAAAACTGTTTTTT. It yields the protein CASSSGGTNNEKLFF.